This T cell receptor (beta chain) is from a study of cytomegalovirus exposure and HLA in healthy donors. Study summary: Out of 150 million to 200 million T cells, an earlier analysis found some 110 million unique TCR beta sequences in total. Study-wide results and caveats: Three CMV-associated chains were confirmed in vitro to be specific for CMV antigens.

Though probably carrying unrecorded immune exposures, donors were nominally healthy at sampling. Primers: 60 Vbeta forward and 13 Jbeta reverse. Some clones are missing from TCRdb's copy, which holds only in-frame ones; the method was immunoSEQ multiplex PCR. The table includes approximately 150,000 clones, roughly 80% detected once. Trimming removed 8 bases at V and 5 bases at J, with 10 bases between. Germline CDR1 reads SEHNR; CDR2 reads FQNEAQ (reference sequence). The CDR3 loop spans 12 amino acids. Notes on this clone: Its antigen is not known.

The rearrangement links TRBV7-9 to TRBJ2-4; tentatively, D is TRBD1 (5 bases). Sequenced sample: PBMCs. This sequence originates from a middle-aged woman in good health and CMV-seronegative. Here the CDR3 reads CASADRENIQYF. CDR3 coding DNA: TGTGCCAGCGCCGACAGAGAAAACATTCAGTACTTC.